This passage covers 27 T cell receptor beta chains from one sample sequenced in a study of cytomegalovirus exposure and HLA in healthy donors. Primers included in the PCR were 60 Vbeta and 13 Jbeta primers. Method: immunoSEQ multiplex PCR; TCRdb's copy keeps in-frame clones and lacks some. The table shows 150,000 to 200,000 clones, with 75% to 85% occurring only once. The sequencing input was PBMCs. The receptors were gathered from a woman in her twenties or thirties in good health and CMV-seronegative.

The chain uses TRBV18 and TRBJ1-1; perhaps TRBD1 as D (6 bases). Germline V gives CDR1 KGHSH, CDR2 LQKENI. The V gene lost 1 base and the J gene lost 8 bases, with 20 bases spanning the gap. The CDR3 spans 16 residues. CDR3 DNA sequence: TGTGCCAGCTCACCACGTTACGACCAAACCGGGACAGAAGCTTTCTTT. Its protein product is CASSPRYDQTGTEAFF.

Written as DNA, the CDR3 is TGCGCCAGCAACGCGGGACTTCACACCGGGGAGCTGTTTTTT. This translates into CASNAGLHTGELFF. The rearrangement uses TRBV5-1 and TRBJ2-2; D may be TRBD2 (6 bases). Per the germline V gene, CDR1 is SGHRS and CDR2 is YFSETQ. Between the trimmed V and J ends, which lost 6 bases and 3 bases, there was a span of 12 bases. This CDR3 comprises 14 residues.

This chain joins TRBV6-5 and TRBJ2-5; TRBD1 aligns across 8 bases. The closer fit of TRBJ2-7 to the DNA end suggests the J call may be wrong. CDR1 is MNHEY, CDR2 SVGAGI, per germline. CDR3 length: 15 amino acids. The CDR3 here is CASSYGSGTGYEQYF. In DNA form, the CDR3 reads TGTGCCAGCAGTTACGGCTCTGGGACAGGATACGAGCAGTACTTC.

The chain combines TRBV14 with TRBJ2-7; possibly TRBD2 for D (6 bases). The CDR3 spans 16 residues. V lost 1 base, J lost 1 base, and 14 bases lay in between. The V gene's germline CDR1 is SGHDN and CDR2 FVKESK. The CDR3 reads CASSQARTILSYEQYF. CDR3 bases: TGTGCCAGCAGCCAAGCCCGGACTATCCTTTCCTACGAGCAGTACTTC.

V is TRBV5-1 and J is TRBJ2-5; D is possibly TRBD1 (5 bases). This CDR3 region has 16 residues. V gave up 2 bases and J gave up 4 bases, with 18 bases separating them. Germline CDR1 and CDR2: SGHRS and YFSETQ. The CDR3 here is CASSFSLQGDTETQYF. CDR3 nucleotide sequence: TGCGCCAGCAGCTTCAGTTTGCAGGGCGATACAGAGACCCAGTACTTC. Drawing the rest from reference TRBV5-1 and TRBJ2-5, the complete variable domain is KAGVTQTPRYLIKTRGQQVTLSCSPISGHRSVSWYQQTPGQGLQFLFEYFSETQRNKGNFPGRFSGRQFSNSRSEMNVSTLELGDSALYLCASSFSLQGDTETQYFGPGTRLLVL.

The gene calls are TRBV5-8 and TRBJ2-2, with D possibly being TRBD2 (6 bases). Germline lookup yields CDR1 SGHTS and CDR2 YDEGEE. Trimming took off 2 bases at V and 1 base at J, with 12 bases between the two ends. This CDR3 contains 16 residues. The CDR3 protein is CASSLFGSGNTGELFF. CDR3 coding DNA: TGTGCCAGCAGCTTATTTGGTAGCGGGAACACCGGGGAGCTGTTTTTT.

The V call is TRBV6-5, the J call TRBJ2-5; weak D call: TRBD2 (6 bases). The CDR3 extends over 15 amino acids. The V gene lost 5 bases and the J gene lost 5 bases, with 18 bases spanning the gap. Germline assignment: CDR1 MNHEY and CDR2 SVGAGI. Here the CDR3 DNA reads TGTGCCAGCAGTAAGGACTACACCGAGGCGGAGACCCAGTACTTC. This gives the protein CASSKDYTEAETQYF.

The genes are TRBV2 and TRBJ1-3, with 9 nucleotides matching TRBD1. Germline trimming cut 2 bases from V and 4 bases from J; bases unmatched to any gene: 3. The CDR3 covers 15 residues. Germline assignment: CDR1 SNHLY and CDR2 FYNNEI. The CDR3 coding sequence is TGTGCCAGCAGTGAACAGGGGACAGGGGGAAACACCATATATTTT. Protein product: CASSEQGTGGNTIYF.

This clone was found a few times. The chain links TRBV15 to TRBJ2-7; 8 bases line up with TRBD1. J was trimmed by 1 base and V by 3 bases; bases with no gene match: 2. The length of the CDR3 is 14 residues. The V gene's germline CDR1 is LNHNV and CDR2 YYDKDF (reference sequence). This CDR3 reads CATSSQGASYEQYF. The CDR3 DNA sequence: TGTGCCACCAGCAGCCAGGGGGCATCCTACGAGCAGTACTTC. Combining the CDR3 with reference TRBV15 and TRBJ2-7 gives the whole variable domain DAMVIQNPRYQVTQFGKPVTLSCSQTLNHNVMYWYQQKSSQAPKLLFHYYDKDFNNEADTPDNFQSRRPNTSFCFLDIRSPGLGDTAMYLCATSSQGASYEQYFGPGTRLTVT.

The chain joins TRBV7-2 to TRBJ2-7; D unresolved. Germline values: CDR1 SGHTA, CDR2 FQGNSA. The CDR3 is 11 amino acids. V shed 2 bases and J shed 6 bases, with 5 bases lying between them. The CDR3 loop reads CASSLNGEQYF. The CDR3, as DNA: TGTGCCAGCAGCTTAAACGGCGAGCAGTACTTC.

The V gene is TRBV7-2, the J gene TRBJ1-5; TRBD1 aligns across 7 bases. Germline assignment: CDR1 SGHTA and CDR2 FQGNSA. After removal of 5 bases from V and 3 bases from J, the junction contained 7 bases not matched to a gene. The CDR3 length is 15 residues. The CDR3 nucleotides read TGTGCCAGCAGCCAGACAGGGCGAACCAATCAGCCCCAGCATTTT. Protein: CASSQTGRTNQPQHF.

The V call is TRBV7-9, the J call TRBJ1-1; 11 bases line up with TRBD1. The CDR3 is 15 residues long. The germline gives CDR1 SEHNR, CDR2 FQNEAQ (reference sequence). J lost 7 bases, V lost 5 bases, and 9 bases had no gene match. The CDR3 nucleotides read TGTGCCAGCAGCCCTTCCGGGACAGGGGGGCTTGAAGCTTTCTTT. Protein: CASSPSGTGGLEAFF.

The V call is TRBV7-9, the J call TRBJ2-3; possibly TRBD1 for D (6 bases). V was shortened by 1 base and J by 6 bases, with 17 bases between the two germline ends. Per germline, CDR1 SEHNR and CDR2 FQNEAQ (reference sequence). CDR3 length equals 16 residues. The CDR3 nucleotides read TGTGCCAGCAGCTTAGGGCTCAGGGGCAGACCCGATACGCAGTATTTT. Residues: CASSLGLRGRPDTQYF. The variable domain in full, with the rest retrieved from reference TRBV7-9 and TRBJ2-3, is DTGVSQNPRHKITKRGQNVTFRCDPISEHNRLYWYRQTLGQGPEFLTYFQNEAQLEKSRLLSDRFSAERPKGSFSTLEIQRTEQGDSAMYLCASSLGLRGRPDTQYFGPGTRLTVL.

The CDR3 sequence is CAGKDKANTGELFF. CDR3 DNA sequence: TGTGCCGGAAAGGACAAAGCGAACACCGGGGAGCTGTTTTTT. V is TRBV2 and J is TRBJ2-2; D possibly corresponds to TRBD1 (5 bases). The CDR3 loop spans 14 amino acids. From germline, CDR1 is SNHLY and CDR2 FYNNEI. Trimming left V 11 bases short and J 0 bases short, with 13 bases between.

The rearrangement uses TRBV27 and TRBJ1-4; D is perhaps TRBD1 (5 bases). V shed 3 bases and J shed 0 bases, with 17 bases lying between them. The germline V gene has CDR1 MNHEY and CDR2 SMNVEV (reference sequence). The CDR3 consists of 18 residues. In nucleotides, the CDR3 is TGTGCCAGCAGTTTTGCCAGATGGGGGGTCTCAACTAATGAAAAACTGTTTTTT. Protein sequence: CASSFARWGVSTNEKLFF.

The CDR3 DNA sequence: TGTGCTAGTGGCCCGGAGAATGAGCAGTTCTTC. Protein product: CASGPENEQFF. The chain joins TRBV12-5 to TRBJ2-1; D not resolved. CDR1 LGHNT and CDR2 FRNRAP come from the germline V gene. Trimming took off 6 bases at V and 7 bases at J, with 7 bases between the two ends. This CDR3 spans 11 amino acids.

The gene calls are TRBV30 and TRBJ2-3; D not certain. The CDR3 is 12 residues long. V was cut by 0 bases and J by 4 bases, with 5 bases left in between. Germline V gene lookup returns CDR1 GTSNPN and CDR2 SVGIG (reference sequence). The CDR3 DNA reads TGTGCCTGGAGTGTCTTTGCAGATACGCAGTATTTT. Its protein is CAWSVFADTQYF.

The chain uses TRBV5-6 and TRBJ2-5; no clear D gene. V was pared by 7 bases and J by 6 bases, with 10 bases between. The CDR3 runs to 11 residues. The germline V gene has CDR1 SGHDT and CDR2 YYEEEE. In nucleotides, the CDR3 is TGTGCCAGCGGGCCCAGGAAGACCCAGTACTTC. It translates to CASGPRKTQYF.

This clone was picked up a small number of times. The V and J genes are TRBV27 and TRBJ2-3; perhaps TRBD2 as D (6 bases). V was trimmed by 5 bases and J by 2 bases, leaving 11 bases between them. The CDR3 length is 14 residues. Germline CDR1 is MNHEY and CDR2 is SMNVEV (reference sequence). Here the CDR3 DNA reads TGTGCCAGCAGTCCGGGGGAAGTCACAGATACGCAGTATTTT. This codes for CASSPGEVTDTQYF.

The V gene is TRBV5-4, the J gene TRBJ1-3; perhaps TRBD1 as D (6 bases). Germline V lookup: CDR1 SGHNT, CDR2 YYREEE (reference sequence). The CDR3 covers 16 residues. V was clipped by 0 bases and J by 4 bases, with 14 bases between them. The CDR3 bases are TGTGCCAGCAGCTTGGGATTACAGGGTTCGGGAAACACCATATATTTT. The encoded protein is CASSLGLQGSGNTIYF.

This clone was seen a few times. The chain links TRBV15 to TRBJ2-5, with 7 bases identical to TRBD2. This CDR3 is built from 18 residues. The V gene end was trimmed by 0 bases and the J gene end by 1 base; junction bases not matched to a gene: 11. Germline V lookup: CDR1 LNHNV, CDR2 YYDKDF (reference sequence). This CDR3 reads CATSRDISRGELQETQYF. As DNA, the CDR3 is TGTGCCACCAGCAGAGATATTTCCCGGGGGGAACTCCAAGAGACCCAGTACTTC.

This chain joins TRBV13 and TRBJ1-3; unclear D gene. Germline-derived CDR1 and CDR2 are PRHDT and FYEKMQ (reference sequence). The ends were cut back, 3 bases at V and 0 bases at J, with 6 bases in the middle. This CDR3 has 14 residues. The chain's CDR3 is CASSFSSSGNTIYF. As DNA, the CDR3 is TGTGCCAGCAGCTTTAGTAGCTCTGGAAACACCATATATTTT.

This clone was detected a few times. The chain has TRBV9 and TRBJ2-5, with 13 nucleotides matching TRBD2. This CDR3 is 17 amino acids long. Unmatched junction bases numbered 7, after V lost 1 base and J lost 4 bases. Germline V lookup: CDR1 SGDLS, CDR2 YYNGEE. CDR3 DNA sequence: TGTGCCAGCAGCGTACATGGACTAGCGGGAGCCGGAGAGACCCAGTACTTC. It specifies CASSVHGLAGAGETQYF. The whole variable domain, remainder taken from reference TRBV9 and TRBJ2-5, is DSGVTQTPKHLITATGQRVTLRCSPRSGDLSVYWYQQSLDQGLQFLIQYYNGEERAKGNILERFSAQQFPDLHSELNLSSLELGDSALYFCASSVHGLAGAGETQYFGPGTRLLVL.

This clone was observed a handful of times. The chain uses TRBV4-3 and TRBJ1-1, with D unclear. The V and J ends lost 4 bases and 8 bases respectively, with 17 bases between them. Germline loops: CDR1 LGHNA, CDR2 YSLEER. This CDR3 contains 14 residues. Written as DNA, the CDR3 is TGCGCCAGCAGCCGTCAATGGGAGGGTGGGGAAGCTTTCTTT. It translates to CASSRQWEGGEAFF.

V usage is TRBV4-1 and J usage is TRBJ2-7; 9 nucleotides match TRBD2. Germline assignment: CDR1 MGHRA and CDR2 YSYEKL. V trimming: 1 base; J trimming: 4 bases; junction bases outside the gene matches: 5. This CDR3 contains 15 residues. CDR3 in amino acids: CASSQGLAGRYEQYF. In nucleotides, the CDR3 is TGCGCCAGCAGCCAAGGTCTAGCGGGACGGTACGAGCAGTACTTC.

The chain joins TRBV6-5 to TRBJ2-3; D is unclear. With 0 bases removed from V and 2 bases from J, the gap between germline ends came to 9 bases. The CDR3 length is 15 residues. Germline CDR1 MNHEY, CDR2 SVGAGI. The CDR3 sequence: CASSYSWRVTDTQYF. CDR3 in DNA: TGTGCCAGCAGTTACTCTTGGAGAGTCACAGATACGCAGTATTTT.

The chain links TRBV6-5 to TRBJ1-6; a possible D gene is TRBD1 (6 bases). Trimming removed 7 bases at V and 6 bases at J, with 10 bases between. The germline V gene has CDR1 MNHEY and CDR2 SVGAGI. This CDR3 region has 13 residues. The CDR3 DNA reads as TGTGCCAGCAATCAGGGGCCTAATTCACCCCTCCACTTT. Its protein is CASNQGPNSPLHF.